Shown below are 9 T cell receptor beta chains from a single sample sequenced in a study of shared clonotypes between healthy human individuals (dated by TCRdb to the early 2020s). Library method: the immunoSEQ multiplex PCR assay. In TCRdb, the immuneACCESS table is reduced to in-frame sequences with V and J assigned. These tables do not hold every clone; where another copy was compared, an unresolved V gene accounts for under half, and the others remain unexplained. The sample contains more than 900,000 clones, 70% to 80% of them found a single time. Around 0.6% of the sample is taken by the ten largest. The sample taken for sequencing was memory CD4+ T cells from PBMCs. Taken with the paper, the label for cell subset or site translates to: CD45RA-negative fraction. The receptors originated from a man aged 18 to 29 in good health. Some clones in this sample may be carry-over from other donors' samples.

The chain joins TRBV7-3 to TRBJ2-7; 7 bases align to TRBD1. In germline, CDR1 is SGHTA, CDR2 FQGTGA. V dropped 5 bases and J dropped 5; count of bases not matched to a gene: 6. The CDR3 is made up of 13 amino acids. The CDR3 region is CASSGQVGDEQYF. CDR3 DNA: TGTGCCAGCAGCGGACAGGTCGGGGACGAGCAGTACTTC.

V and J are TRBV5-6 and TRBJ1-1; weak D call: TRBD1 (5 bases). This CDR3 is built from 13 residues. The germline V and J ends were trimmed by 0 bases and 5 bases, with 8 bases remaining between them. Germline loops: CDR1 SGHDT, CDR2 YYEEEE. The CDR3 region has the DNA TGTGCCAGCAGCTTGGGACAGCCAACTGAAGCTTTCTTT. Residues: CASSLGQPTEAFF.

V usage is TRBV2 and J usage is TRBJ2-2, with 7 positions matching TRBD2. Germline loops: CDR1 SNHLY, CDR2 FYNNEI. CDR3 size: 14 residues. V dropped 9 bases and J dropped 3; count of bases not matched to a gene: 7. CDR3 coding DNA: TGTGCCAGTCAAGCGGGAAGGCACACCGGGGAGCTGTTTTTT. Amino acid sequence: CASQAGRHTGELFF.

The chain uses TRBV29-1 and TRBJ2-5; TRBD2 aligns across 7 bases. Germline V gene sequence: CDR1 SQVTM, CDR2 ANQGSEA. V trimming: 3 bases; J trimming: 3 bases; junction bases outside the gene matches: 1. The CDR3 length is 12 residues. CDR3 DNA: TGCAGCGTTGACGGGGGGAAAGAGACCCAGTACTTC. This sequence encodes CSVDGGKETQYF.

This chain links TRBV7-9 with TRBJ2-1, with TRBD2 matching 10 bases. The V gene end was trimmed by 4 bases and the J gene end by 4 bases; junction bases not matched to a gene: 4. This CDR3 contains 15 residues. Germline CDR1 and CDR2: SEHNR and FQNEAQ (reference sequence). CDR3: CASSWTSGTYNEQFF. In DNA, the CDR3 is TGTGCCAGCAGCTGGACTAGCGGTACTTACAATGAGCAGTTCTTC.

The DNA for the CDR3 is TGTGCCAGCAGCCCGGGATACCCCTACAATGAGCAGTTCTTC. Translation: CASSPGYPYNEQFF. The V gene is TRBV27, the J gene TRBJ2-1; D may be TRBD2 (5 bases). The germline V and J ends were trimmed by 6 bases and 2 bases, with 11 bases remaining between them. CDR1 is MNHEY and CDR2 is SMNVEV in the germline V gene (reference sequence). The CDR3 runs 14 residues.

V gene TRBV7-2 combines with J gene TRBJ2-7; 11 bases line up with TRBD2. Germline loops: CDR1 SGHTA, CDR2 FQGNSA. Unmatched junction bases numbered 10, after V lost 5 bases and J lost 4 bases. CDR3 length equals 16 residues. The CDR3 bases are TGTGCCAGCAGCACCCAGACTAGCGGGAAAGTTTACGAGCAGTACTTC. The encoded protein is CASSTQTSGKVYEQYF. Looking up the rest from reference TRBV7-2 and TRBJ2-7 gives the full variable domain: GAGVSQSPSNKVTEKGKDVELRCDPISGHTALYWYRQSLGQGLEFLIYFQGNSAPDKSGLPSDRFSAERTGGSVSTLTIQRTQQEDSAVYLCASSTQTSGKVYEQYFGPGTRLTVT.

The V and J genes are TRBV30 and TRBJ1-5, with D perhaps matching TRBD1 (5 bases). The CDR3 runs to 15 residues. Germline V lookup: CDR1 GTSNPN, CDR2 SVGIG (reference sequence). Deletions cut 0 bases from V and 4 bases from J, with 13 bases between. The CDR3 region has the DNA TGTGCCTGGAGTGTAGGGTTGGGGCCAAATCAGCCCCAGCATTTT. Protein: CAWSVGLGPNQPQHF.

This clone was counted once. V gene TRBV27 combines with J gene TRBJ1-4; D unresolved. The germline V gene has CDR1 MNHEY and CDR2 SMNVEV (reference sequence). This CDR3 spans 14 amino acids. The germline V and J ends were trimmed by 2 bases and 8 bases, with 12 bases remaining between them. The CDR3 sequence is CASSLVDGKEKLFF. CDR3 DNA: TGTGCCAGCAGTTTAGTGGACGGCAAGGAAAAACTGTTTTTT.